Listed here is a single T cell receptor beta chain. The sample originates from a study of blood T cell repertoires in COVID-19. Study context: The cDNA or gDNA used as material had been derived from T cells, B-cell-depleted T cells, or PBMCs.

Germline loops: CDR1 SGHTA, CDR2 FQGNSA. CDR3 length: 15 amino acids. J was trimmed by 4 bases and V by 3 bases; bases with no gene match: 6. Profiling relied on immunoSEQ multiplex PCR, and the TCRdb table lists in-frame clones only, not all of them. The repertoire holds under 250,000 clones, with about 89% as singletons. The TCR comes from a woman in her fifties or sixties who had recovered from COVID-19. The J gene is TRBJ1-2, the V gene TRBV7-2; 9 bases fit TRBD1. Input material: peripheral blood. Here the CDR3 DNA reads TGTGCCAGCAGCTTTATAGGACAGGGGTTCTATGGCTACACCTTC. Translating it yields CASSFIGQGFYGYTF.